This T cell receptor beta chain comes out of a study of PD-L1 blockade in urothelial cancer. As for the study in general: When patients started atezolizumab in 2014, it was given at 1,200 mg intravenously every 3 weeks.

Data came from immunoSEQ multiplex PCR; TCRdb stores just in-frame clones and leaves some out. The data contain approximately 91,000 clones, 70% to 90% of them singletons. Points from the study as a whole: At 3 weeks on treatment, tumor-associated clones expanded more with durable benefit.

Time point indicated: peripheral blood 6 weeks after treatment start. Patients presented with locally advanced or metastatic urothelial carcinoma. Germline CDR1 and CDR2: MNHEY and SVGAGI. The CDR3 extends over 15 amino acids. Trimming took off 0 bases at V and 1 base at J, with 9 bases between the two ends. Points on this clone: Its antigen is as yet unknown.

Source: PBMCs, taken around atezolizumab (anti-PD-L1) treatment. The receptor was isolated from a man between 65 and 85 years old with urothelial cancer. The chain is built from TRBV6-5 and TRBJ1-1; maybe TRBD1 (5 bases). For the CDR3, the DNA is TGTGCCAGCAGTTACTCGATTCAGGGGAACACTGAAGCTTTCTTT. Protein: CASSYSIQGNTEAFF.